Sequencing of this T cell receptor beta chain was carried out in a study of blood T cell repertoires in COVID-19. Study as a whole: T cells, B-cell-depleted T cells, or PBMCs supplied cDNA or gDNA.

The length of the CDR3 is 12 residues. V shed 5 bases and J 12 bases; nucleotides not matched to a gene: 7. In Seattle, patients joined the study during active infection and were tracked longitudinally. TCRdb keeps only in-frame clones here, not all; method: immunoSEQ multiplex PCR. The table includes about 210,000 clones, approximately 80% detected once. The sequenced material came from peripheral blood. This TCR came from a woman of 80 years or more with COVID-19, enrolled during active disease. The chain uses TRBV12-3 or TRBV12-4 and TRBJ2-1, with 7 bases that match TRBD1. CDR3 nucleotide sequence: TGTGCCAGCAGTCGCCGACAGGGAAGGCAGTTCTTC. The encoded protein is CASSRRQGRQFF.